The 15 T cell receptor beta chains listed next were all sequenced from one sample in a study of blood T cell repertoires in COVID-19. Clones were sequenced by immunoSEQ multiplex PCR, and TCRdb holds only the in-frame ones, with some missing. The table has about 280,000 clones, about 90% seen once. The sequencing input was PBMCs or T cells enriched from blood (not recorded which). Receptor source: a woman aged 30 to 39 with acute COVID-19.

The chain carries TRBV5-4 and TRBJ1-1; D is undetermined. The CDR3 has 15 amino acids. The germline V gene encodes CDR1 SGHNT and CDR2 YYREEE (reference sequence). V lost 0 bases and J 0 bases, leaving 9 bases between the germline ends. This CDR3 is CASSLDSQVNTEAFF. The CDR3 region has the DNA TGTGCCAGCAGCTTGGACAGCCAGGTGAACACTGAAGCTTTCTTT.

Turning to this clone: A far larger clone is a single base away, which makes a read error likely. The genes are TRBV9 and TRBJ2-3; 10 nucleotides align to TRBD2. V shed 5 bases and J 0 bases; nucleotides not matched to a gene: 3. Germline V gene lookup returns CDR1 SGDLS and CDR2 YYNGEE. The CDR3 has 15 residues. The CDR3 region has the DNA TGTGCCAGCAGTAAGACTAGCGGGAGCACAGATACGCAGTATTTT. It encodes CASSKTSGSTDTQYF.

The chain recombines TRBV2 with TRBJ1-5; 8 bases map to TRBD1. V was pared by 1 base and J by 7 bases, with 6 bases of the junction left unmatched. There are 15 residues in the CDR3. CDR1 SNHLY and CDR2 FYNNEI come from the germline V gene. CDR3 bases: TGTGCCAGCAGTGAAGGCGCAGGGGGCCGGCAGCCCCAGCATTTT. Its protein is CASSEGAGGRQPQHF.

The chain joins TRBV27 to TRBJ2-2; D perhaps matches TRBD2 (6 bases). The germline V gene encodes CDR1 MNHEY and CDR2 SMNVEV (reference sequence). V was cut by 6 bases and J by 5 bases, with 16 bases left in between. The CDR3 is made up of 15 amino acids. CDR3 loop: CASRRPSGQTGELFF. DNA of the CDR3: TGTGCCAGCAGGCGGCCAAGCGGGCAAACCGGGGAGCTGTTTTTT.

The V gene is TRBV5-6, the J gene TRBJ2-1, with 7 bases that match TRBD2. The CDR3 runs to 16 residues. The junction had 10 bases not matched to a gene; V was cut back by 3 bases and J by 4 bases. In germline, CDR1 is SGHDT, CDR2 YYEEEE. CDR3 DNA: TGTGCCAGCAGCTGGTTCTCGGTAGCGGGTTACAATGAGCAGTTCTTC. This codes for CASSWFSVAGYNEQFF.

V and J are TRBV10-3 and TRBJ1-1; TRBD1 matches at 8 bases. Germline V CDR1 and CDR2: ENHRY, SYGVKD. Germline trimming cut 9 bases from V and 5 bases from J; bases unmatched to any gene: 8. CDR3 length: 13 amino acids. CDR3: CAITQGARTEAFF. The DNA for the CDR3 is TGTGCCATTACCCAGGGGGCGCGGACTGAAGCTTTCTTT.

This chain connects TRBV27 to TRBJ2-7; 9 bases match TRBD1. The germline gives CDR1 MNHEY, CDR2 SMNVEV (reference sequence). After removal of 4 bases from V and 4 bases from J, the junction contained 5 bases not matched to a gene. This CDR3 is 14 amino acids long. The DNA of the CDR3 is TGTGCCAGCAGTTCATGGGACAGGGTATACGAGCAGTACTTC. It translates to CASSSWDRVYEQYF.

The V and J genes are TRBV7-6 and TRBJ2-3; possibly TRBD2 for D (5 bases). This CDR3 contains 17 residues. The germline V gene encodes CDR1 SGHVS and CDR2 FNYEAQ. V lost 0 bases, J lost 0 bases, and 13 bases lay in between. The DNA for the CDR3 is TGTGCCAGCAGCTTAGCAGACGTAGCGAAGAGCACAGATACGCAGTATTTT. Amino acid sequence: CASSLADVAKSTDTQYF.

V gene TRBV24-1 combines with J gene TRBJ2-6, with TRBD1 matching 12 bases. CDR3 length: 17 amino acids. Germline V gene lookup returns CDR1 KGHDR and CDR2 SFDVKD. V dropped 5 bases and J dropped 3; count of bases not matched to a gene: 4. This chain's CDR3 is CATSVGQGAIGANVLTF. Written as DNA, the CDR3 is TGTGCCACCAGTGTGGGACAGGGGGCAATTGGGGCCAACGTCCTGACTTTC.

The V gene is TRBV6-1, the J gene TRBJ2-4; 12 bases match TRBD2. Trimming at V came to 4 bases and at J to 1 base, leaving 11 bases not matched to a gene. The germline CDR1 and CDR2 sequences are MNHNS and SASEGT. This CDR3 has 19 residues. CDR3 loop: CASSAHSLAGGLAKNIQYF. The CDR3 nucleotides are TGTGCCAGCAGTGCACATTCACTAGCGGGAGGTTTGGCCAAAAACATTCAGTACTTC.

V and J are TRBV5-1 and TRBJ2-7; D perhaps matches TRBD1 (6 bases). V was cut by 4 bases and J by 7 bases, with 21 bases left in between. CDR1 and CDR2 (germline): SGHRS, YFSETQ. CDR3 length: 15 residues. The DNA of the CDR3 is TGCGCCAGCAGCACCGGGGACACGGCCAAAGTAGAGCAGTACTTC. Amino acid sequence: CASSTGDTAKVEQYF.

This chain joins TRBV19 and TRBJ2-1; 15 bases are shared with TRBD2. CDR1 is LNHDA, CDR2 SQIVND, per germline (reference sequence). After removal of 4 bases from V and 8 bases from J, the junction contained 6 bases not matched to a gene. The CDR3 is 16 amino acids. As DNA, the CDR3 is TGTGCCAGTAGTACCGGGACTAGCGGGAGGTTCGATGAGCAGTTCTTC. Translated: CASSTGTSGRFDEQFF.

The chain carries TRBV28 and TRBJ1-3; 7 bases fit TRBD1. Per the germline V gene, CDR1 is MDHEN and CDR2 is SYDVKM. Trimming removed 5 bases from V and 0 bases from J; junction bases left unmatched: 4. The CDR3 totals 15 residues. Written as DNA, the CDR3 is TGTGCCAGCAGTAAAGCAGGGGGCTCTGGAAACACCATATATTTT. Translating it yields CASSKAGGSGNTIYF.

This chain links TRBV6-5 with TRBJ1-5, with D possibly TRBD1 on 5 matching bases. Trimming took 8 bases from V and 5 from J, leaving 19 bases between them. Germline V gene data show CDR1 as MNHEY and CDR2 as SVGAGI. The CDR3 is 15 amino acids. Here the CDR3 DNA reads TGTGCCAGCGCCGGTGCCGGGGGTGTTGATCAGCCCCAGCATTTT. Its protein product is CASAGAGGVDQPQHF.

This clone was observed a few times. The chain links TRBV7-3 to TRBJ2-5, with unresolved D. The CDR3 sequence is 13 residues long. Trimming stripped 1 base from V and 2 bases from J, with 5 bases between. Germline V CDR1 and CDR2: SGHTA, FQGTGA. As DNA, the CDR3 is TGTGCCAGCAGCTTAAACAGTCAAGAGACCCAGTACTTC. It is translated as CASSLNSQETQYF.